The sample holds one count of the clone carrying this T cell receptor beta chain. These data are taken from a study of T cell changes during pregnancy in multiple sclerosis. Trimming took 6 bases from V and 7 from J, leaving 16 bases between them. From germline, CDR1 is SNHLY and CDR2 FYNNEI. CDR3 length equals 14 residues. Only in-frame clones appear in the TCRdb table, and some are missing; sequencing was by immunoSEQ multiplex PCR. This table has roughly 32,000 clones, about nine tenths appearing once. The sequence came from a female donor in good health, enrolled as a control in a pregnancy study. The chain couples TRBV2 to TRBJ2-1, with D possibly matching TRBD2 (5 bases). This specimen consisted of CD8+ T cells from peripheral blood mononuclear cells, obtained in the second trimester of pregnancy. The CDR3 DNA is TGTGCCAGCAGGGAGGACCCCAGTGTGAATGAGCAGTTCTTC. As protein: CASREDPSVNEQFF.